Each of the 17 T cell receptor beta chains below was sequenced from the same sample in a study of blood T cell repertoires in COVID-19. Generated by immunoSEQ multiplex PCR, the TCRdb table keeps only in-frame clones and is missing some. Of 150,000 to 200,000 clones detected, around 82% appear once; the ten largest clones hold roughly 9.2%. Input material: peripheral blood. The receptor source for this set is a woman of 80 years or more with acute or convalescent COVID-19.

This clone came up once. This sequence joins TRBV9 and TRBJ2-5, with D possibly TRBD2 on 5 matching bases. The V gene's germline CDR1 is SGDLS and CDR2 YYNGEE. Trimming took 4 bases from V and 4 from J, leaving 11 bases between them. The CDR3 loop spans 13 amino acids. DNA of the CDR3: TGTGCCAGCAGCAGCACCAGCGGAGAGACCCAGTACTTC. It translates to CASSSTSGETQYF.

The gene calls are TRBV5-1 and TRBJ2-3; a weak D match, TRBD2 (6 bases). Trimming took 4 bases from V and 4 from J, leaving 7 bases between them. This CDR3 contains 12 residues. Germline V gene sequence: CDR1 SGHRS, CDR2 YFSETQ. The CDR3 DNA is TGCGCCAGCAGCCCGGGGGCAGATACGCAGTATTTT. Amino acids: CASSPGADTQYF.

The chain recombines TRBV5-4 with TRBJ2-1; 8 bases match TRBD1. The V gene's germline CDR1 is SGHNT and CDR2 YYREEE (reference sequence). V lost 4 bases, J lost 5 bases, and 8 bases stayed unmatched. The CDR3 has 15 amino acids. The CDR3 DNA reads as TGTGCCAGCAGCCGAGGACAGGGTGTTAACAATGAGCAGTTCTTC. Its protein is CASSRGQGVNNEQFF.

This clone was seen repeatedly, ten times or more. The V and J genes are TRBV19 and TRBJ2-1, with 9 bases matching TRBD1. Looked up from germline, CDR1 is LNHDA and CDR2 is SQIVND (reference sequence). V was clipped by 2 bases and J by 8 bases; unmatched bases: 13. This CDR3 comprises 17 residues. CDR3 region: CASSIPGGQGIQDEQFF. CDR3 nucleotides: TGTGCCAGTAGTATACCCGGGGGACAGGGCATACAGGATGAGCAGTTCTTC.

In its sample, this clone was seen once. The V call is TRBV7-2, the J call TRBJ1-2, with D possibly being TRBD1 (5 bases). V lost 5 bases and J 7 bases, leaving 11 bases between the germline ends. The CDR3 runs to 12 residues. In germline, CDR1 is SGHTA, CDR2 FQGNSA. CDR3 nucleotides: TGTGCCAGCAGCCCCCGGGGGTCTGGCTACACCTTC. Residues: CASSPRGSGYTF.

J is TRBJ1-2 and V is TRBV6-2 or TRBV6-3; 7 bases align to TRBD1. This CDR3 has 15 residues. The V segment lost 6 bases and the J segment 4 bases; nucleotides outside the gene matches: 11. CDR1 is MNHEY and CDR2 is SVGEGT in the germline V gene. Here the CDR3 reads CASSAETGRFYGYTF. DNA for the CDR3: TGTGCCAGCAGCGCTGAGACAGGGAGATTCTATGGCTACACCTTC.

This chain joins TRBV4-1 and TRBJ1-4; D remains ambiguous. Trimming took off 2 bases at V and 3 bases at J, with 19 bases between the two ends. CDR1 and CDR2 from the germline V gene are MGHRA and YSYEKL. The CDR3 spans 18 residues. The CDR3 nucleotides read TGCGCCAGCAGCCAATCTCTCCGTCCCTCCACGGCTAATGAAAAACTGTTTTTT. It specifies CASSQSLRPSTANEKLFF.

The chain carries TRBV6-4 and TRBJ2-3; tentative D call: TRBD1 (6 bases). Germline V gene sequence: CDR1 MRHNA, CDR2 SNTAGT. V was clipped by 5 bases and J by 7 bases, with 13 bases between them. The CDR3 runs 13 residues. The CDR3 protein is CASSKTGTNTQYF. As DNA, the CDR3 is TGTGCCAGCAGTAAAACCGGGACAAATACGCAGTATTTT.

In nucleotides, the CDR3 is TGCGCCAGCAGCCAAGTCGGGGACAGACAAGAGACCCAGTACTTC. Amino acids: CASSQVGDRQETQYF. The J gene is TRBJ2-5, the V gene TRBV4-1; 7 nucleotides align to TRBD1. CDR3 length: 15 residues. The germline gives CDR1 MGHRA, CDR2 YSYEKL. The V segment lost 1 base and the J segment 2 bases; nucleotides outside the gene matches: 4.

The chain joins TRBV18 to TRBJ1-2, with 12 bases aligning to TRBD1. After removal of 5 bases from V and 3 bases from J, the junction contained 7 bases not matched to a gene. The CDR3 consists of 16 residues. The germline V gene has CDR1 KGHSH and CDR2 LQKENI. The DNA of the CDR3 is TGTGCCAGCTCAGGGACAGGGGGCGCGCGGGACTATGGCTACACCTTC. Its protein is CASSGTGGARDYGYTF. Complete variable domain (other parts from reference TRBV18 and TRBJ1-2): NAGVMQNPRHLVRRRGQEARLRCSPMKGHSHVYWYRQLPEEGLKFMVYLQKENIIDESGMPKERFSAEFPKEGPSILRIQQVVRGDSAAYFCASSGTGGARDYGYTFGSGTRLTVV.

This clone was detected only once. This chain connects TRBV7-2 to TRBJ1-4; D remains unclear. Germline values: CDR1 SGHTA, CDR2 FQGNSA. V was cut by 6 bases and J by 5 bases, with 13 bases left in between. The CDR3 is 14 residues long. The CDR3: CASSNERGNEKLFF. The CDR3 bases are TGTGCCAGCAGTAACGAAAGAGGCAATGAAAAACTGTTTTTT. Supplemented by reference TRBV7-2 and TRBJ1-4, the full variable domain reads GAGVSQSPSNKVTEKGKDVELRCDPISGHTALYWYRQSLGQGLEFLIYFQGNSAPDKSGLPSDRFSAERTGGSVSTLTIQRTQQEDSAVYLCASSNERGNEKLFFGSGTQLSVL.

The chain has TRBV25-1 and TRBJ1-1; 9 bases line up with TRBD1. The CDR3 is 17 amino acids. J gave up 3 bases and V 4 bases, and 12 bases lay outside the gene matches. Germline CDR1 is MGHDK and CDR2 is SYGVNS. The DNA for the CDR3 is TGTGCCAGCAGTGGCCAAAGAAGCTGGGACAGGGACACTGAAGCTTTCTTT. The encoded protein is CASSGQRSWDRDTEAFF.

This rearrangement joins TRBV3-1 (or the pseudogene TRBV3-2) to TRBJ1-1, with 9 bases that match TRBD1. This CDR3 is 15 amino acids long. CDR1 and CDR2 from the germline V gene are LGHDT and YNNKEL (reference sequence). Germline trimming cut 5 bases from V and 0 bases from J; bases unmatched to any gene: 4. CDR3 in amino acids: CASSADRGMNTEAFF. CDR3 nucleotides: TGTGCCAGCAGCGCGGACAGGGGAATGAACACTGAAGCTTTCTTT.

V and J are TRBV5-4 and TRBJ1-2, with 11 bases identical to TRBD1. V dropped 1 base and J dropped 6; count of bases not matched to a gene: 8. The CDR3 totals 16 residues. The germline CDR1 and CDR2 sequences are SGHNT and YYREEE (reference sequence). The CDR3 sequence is CASSLQRTGGGNGYTF. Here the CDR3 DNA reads TGTGCCAGCAGCTTGCAGCGGACAGGGGGCGGAAATGGCTACACCTTC.

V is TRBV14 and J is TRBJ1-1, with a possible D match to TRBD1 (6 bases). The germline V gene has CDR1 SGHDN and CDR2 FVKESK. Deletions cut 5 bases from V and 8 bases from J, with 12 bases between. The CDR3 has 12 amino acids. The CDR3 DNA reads TGTGCCAGCAGCGCACAGGGACTAGAAGCTTTCTTT. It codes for CASSAQGLEAFF.

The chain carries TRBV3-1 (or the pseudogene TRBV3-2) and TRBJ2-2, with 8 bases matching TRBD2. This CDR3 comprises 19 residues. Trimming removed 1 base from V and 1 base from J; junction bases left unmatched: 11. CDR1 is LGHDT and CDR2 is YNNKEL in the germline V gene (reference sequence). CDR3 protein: CASSQAFILSGGNTGELFF. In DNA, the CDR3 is TGTGCCAGCAGCCAAGCGTTTATCCTAAGCGGGGGGAACACCGGGGAGCTGTTTTTT.

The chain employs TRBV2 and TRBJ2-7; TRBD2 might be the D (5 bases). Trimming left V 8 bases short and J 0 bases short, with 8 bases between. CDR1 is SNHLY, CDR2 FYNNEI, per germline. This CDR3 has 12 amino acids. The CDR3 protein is CASSSGSYEQYF. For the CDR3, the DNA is TGTGCCAGCTCCAGCGGCTCCTACGAGCAGTACTTC.